This T cell receptor beta chain was found in a study of read filtering for tumor transcriptome and immune sequencing. This library used roughly 0.4 ug RNA and molecular barcoded adaptors spanning alpha/delta and beta/gamma chains. A single record per CDR3 protein comes from TCRdb applying MiXCR to the reads. The data show 93,000 or so distinct CDR3 sequences, 20% to 25% seen once. This clonotype was observed many times. Germline lookup yields CDR1 LGHDT and CDR2 YNNKEL (reference sequence). Deletions cut 0 bases from V and 0 bases from J, with 7 bases between. This CDR3 contains 15 residues. This receptor was identified in a donor older than 35 with multiple myeloma. Material: a population of CD138-negative cells sorted from bone marrow. The chain links TRBV3-1 to TRBJ2-3, with TRBD2 as a possible D gene (5 bases). CDR3 residues: CASSQDRTSTDTQYF. CDR3 in DNA: TGTGCCAGCAGCCAAGATCGGACTAGCACAGATACGCAGTATTTT.